This T cell receptor beta chain was found in a study of T cell changes during pregnancy in multiple sclerosis. Clones were read by immunoSEQ multiplex PCR, and TCRdb kept only the in-frame ones, dropping some. The sample has 29,000 or so clones, around 90% seen once. Looked up from germline, CDR1 is SEHNR and CDR2 is FQNEAQ (reference sequence). The trim removed 8 bases at V and 3 bases at J, leaving 8 bases unmatched. This CDR3 has 14 amino acids. The sample was CD4+ T cells from peripheral blood mononuclear cells, taken in the first trimester of pregnancy. The clonotype was recovered from a female donor with multiple sclerosis, enrolled in a pregnancy study. V gene TRBV7-9 combines with J gene TRBJ2-7; 9 positions agree with TRBD1. CDR3 region: CASGPGQGFYEQYF. CDR3 nucleotides: TGTGCCAGCGGCCCGGGACAGGGATTCTACGAGCAGTACTTC.